This passage covers 29 T cell receptor beta chains from one sample sequenced in a study of cytomegalovirus exposure and HLA in healthy donors. The PCR made use of 60 Vbeta and 13 Jbeta primers. Data came from immunoSEQ multiplex PCR; TCRdb stores just in-frame clones and leaves some out. The top ten hold approximately 1.5% of the sample, which has about 160,000 clones, around four fifths seen once. Sample: PBMCs. The source of these receptors is a woman in her late teens or twenties in good health and CMV-seronegative.

This CDR3 is CASSLTTVSREAEAFF. CDR3 coding DNA: TGTGCCAGCAGCTTAACGACAGTGAGTCGAGAAGCTGAAGCTTTCTTT. The V call is TRBV7-9, the J call TRBJ1-1; perhaps TRBD1 as D (5 bases). The CDR3 has 16 amino acids. CDR1 SEHNR and CDR2 FQNEAQ come from the germline V gene (reference sequence). Trimming cost V 2 bases and J 6 bases, with 19 bases left between them.

The chain employs TRBV4-2 and TRBJ1-2, with 8 bases lining up with TRBD1. The CDR3 consists of 15 residues. The V gene's germline CDR1 is LGHNA and CDR2 YNFKEQ. Trimming cost V 0 bases and J 3 bases; bases outside gene matches: 3. CDR3 DNA sequence: TGTGCCAGCAGCCAAGACGGGGGACAGGACTATGGCTACACCTTC. It codes for CASSQDGGQDYGYTF.

The rearrangement uses TRBV5-4 and TRBJ2-1; 13 positions agree with TRBD2. Germline V gives CDR1 SGHNT, CDR2 YYREEE (reference sequence). The V gene end was trimmed by 4 bases and the J gene end by 9 bases; junction bases not matched to a gene: 7. The CDR3 is 15 amino acids. For the CDR3, the DNA is TGTGCCAGCAGCCTAACTAGCGGGGGGGCCTCTGAGCAGTTCTTC. Protein product: CASSLTSGGASEQFF.

The rearrangement uses TRBV6-1 and TRBJ1-2, with D perhaps matching TRBD1 (6 bases). Trimming pared 7 bases from V and 4 bases from J, leaving 16 bases between. The CDR3 loop spans 14 amino acids. The germline CDR1 and CDR2 sequences are MNHNS and SASEGT. DNA of the CDR3: TGTGCCAGCAAGGACAAGGGGGAGAGCTATGGCTACACCTTC. It is translated as CASKDKGESYGYTF.

J is TRBJ1-1 and V is TRBV7-6; 10 nucleotides match TRBD1. Germline V gene data show CDR1 as SGHVS and CDR2 as FNYEAQ. The CDR3 is 12 amino acids. J gave up 11 bases and V 5 bases, and 5 bases lay outside the gene matches. In nucleotides, the CDR3 is TGTGCCAGCAGCCATGACAGGGGGCCTGCTTTCTTT. Protein product: CASSHDRGPAFF.

The CDR3 sequence: CASSQGVRETQYF. The CDR3 DNA follows: TGCGCCAGCAGCCAAGGAGTTCGGGAGACCCAGTACTTC. This rearrangement joins TRBV4-1 to TRBJ2-5; unclear D gene. Germline lookup yields CDR1 MGHRA and CDR2 YSYEKL. The CDR3 covers 13 residues. V was pared by 1 base and J by 5 bases, with 8 bases between.

This chain joins TRBV6-5 and TRBJ2-1, with TRBD2 matching over 7 bases. The CDR3 length is 15 residues. Per the germline V gene, CDR1 is MNHEY and CDR2 is SVGAGI. V trimming: 1 base; J trimming: 4 bases; junction bases outside the gene matches: 4. The chain's CDR3 is CASSYLAAGYNEQFF. In nucleotides, the CDR3 is TGTGCCAGCAGTTACTTGGCAGCGGGGTACAATGAGCAGTTCTTC.

The chain has TRBV10-3 and TRBJ2-3, with 7 bases fitting TRBD1. Germline V CDR1 and CDR2: ENHRY, SYGVKD. The CDR3 loop spans 14 amino acids. J lost 2 bases, V lost 11 bases, and 10 bases had no gene match. The CDR3 loop is CAHRQGPSTDTQYF. The CDR3 DNA follows: TGTGCCCACAGACAGGGTCCTTCCACAGATACGCAGTATTTT.

This clone has just a few counts. The chain couples TRBV19 to TRBJ2-1; 9 positions agree with TRBD2. The V gene's germline CDR1 is LNHDA and CDR2 SQIVND (reference sequence). The CDR3 sequence is 14 residues long. The V and J ends lost 9 bases and 9 bases, in that order; junction bases with no gene match: 12. CDR3 DNA sequence: TGTGCCAGACCCCCGGCTAGCGGGGATTGTGAGCAGTTCTTC. This gives the protein CARPPASGDCEQFF. The entire variable domain, with the rest obtained from reference TRBV19 and TRBJ2-1, is as follows: DGGITQSPKYLFRKEGQNVTLSCEQNLNHDAMYWYRQDPGQGLRLIYYSQIVNDFQKGDIAEGYSVSREKKESFPLTVTSAQKNPTAFYLCARPPASGDCEQFFGPGTRLTVL.

This chain connects TRBV7-2 to TRBJ1-2, with 10 nucleotides matching TRBD1. V shed 6 bases, J shed 3 bases, and the junction held 4 bases outside the gene matches. The CDR3 has 14 amino acids. CDR1 SGHTA and CDR2 FQGNSA come from the germline V gene. The CDR3 DNA reads TGTGCCAGCAGGAAGGACAGGGGGGACTATGGCTACACCTTC. This encodes CASRKDRGDYGYTF. The variable domain in full, completed from reference TRBV7-2 and TRBJ1-2, reads GAGVSQSPSNKVTEKGKDVELRCDPISGHTALYWYRQSLGQGLEFLIYFQGNSAPDKSGLPSDRFSAERTGGSVSTLTIQRTQQEDSAVYLCASRKDRGDYGYTFGSGTRLTVV.

V gene TRBV6-5 combines with J gene TRBJ1-6; D is possibly TRBD1 (5 bases). The CDR3 contains 16 residues. The V and J ends lost 2 bases and 5 bases respectively, with 13 bases between them. CDR1 and CDR2 from the germline V gene are MNHEY and SVGAGI. The CDR3 loop is CASSYQAGRNNSPLHF. The CDR3 DNA reads TGTGCCAGCAGTTACCAAGCGGGACGGAATAATTCACCCCTCCACTTT.

This rearrangement joins TRBV11-3 to TRBJ2-2; TRBD1 is a possible D gene (6 bases). V was pared by 0 bases and J by 1 base, with 6 bases between. This CDR3 contains 15 residues. CDR1 SGHNT and CDR2 YENEEA come from the germline V gene. The DNA for the CDR3 is TGTGCCAGCAGCTTAGACAGGGGGAACACCGGGGAGCTGTTTTTT. Amino acid sequence: CASSLDRGNTGELFF. The entire variable domain, with the rest obtained from reference TRBV11-3 and TRBJ2-2, is as follows: EAGVVQSPRYKIIEKKQPVAFWCNPISGHNTLYWYLQNLGQGPELLIRYENEEAVDDSQLPKDRFSAERLKGVDSTLKIQPAELGDSAVYLCASSLDRGNTGELFFGEGSRLTVL.

The J gene is TRBJ2-5, the V gene TRBV13, with D possibly matching TRBD1 (6 bases). The J call is in doubt because the DNA end fits TRBJ2-7 better. The CDR3 is 15 amino acids. The germline V gene encodes CDR1 PRHDT and CDR2 FYEKMQ (reference sequence). The CDR3 DNA is TGTGCCAGCAGCTCTATTAGGACAGACTCCTACGAGCAGTACTTC. It codes for CASSSIRTDSYEQYF.

The chain recombines TRBV4-1 with TRBJ2-5; TRBD2 matches at 7 bases. V lost 3 bases and J lost 5; bases outside the gene matches: 6. The CDR3 contains 14 residues. In germline, CDR1 is MGHRA, CDR2 YSYEKL. The CDR3 DNA is TGCGCCAGCAGCCACGGACTAGATTTGGAGACCCAGTACTTC. This sequence encodes CASSHGLDLETQYF.

This clone occurred a few times. The gene calls are TRBV5-4 and TRBJ1-2, with D uncertain. V was pared by 4 bases and J by 3 bases, with 13 bases between. The CDR3 totals 14 residues. From germline, CDR1 is SGHNT and CDR2 YYREEE (reference sequence). The CDR3 spells CASSLFRNYYGYTF. The CDR3 DNA sequence: TGTGCCAGCAGCCTCTTCAGGAATTACTATGGCTACACCTTC.

The gene calls are TRBV9 and TRBJ1-1; D is unclear. From germline, CDR1 is SGDLS and CDR2 YYNGEE. This CDR3 is built from 16 residues. Between the trimmed V and J ends, which lost 0 bases and 0 bases, there was a span of 12 bases. The CDR3 DNA is TGTGCCAGCAGCGTAGGGCTACAGCCTATGAACACTGAAGCTTTCTTT. Its protein product is CASSVGLQPMNTEAFF.

This CDR3 reads CASSPTGRTEAFF. The CDR3 DNA sequence: TGTGCCAGCAGTCCGACAGGGAGAACTGAAGCTTTCTTT. This rearrangement joins TRBV14 to TRBJ1-1, with TRBD1 matching over 7 bases. V lost 6 bases and J lost 5; bases outside the gene matches: 6. This CDR3 contains 13 residues. The germline CDR1 and CDR2 sequences are SGHDN and FVKESK.

The V call is TRBV4-1, the J call TRBJ2-2; 9 positions match TRBD2. The CDR3 sequence is 17 residues long. The ends lost 7 bases at V and 4 bases at J; junction bases unmatched: 13. Germline V gene lookup returns CDR1 MGHRA and CDR2 YSYEKL. This chain's CDR3 is CASKRWATSGSTGELFF. CDR3 nucleotide sequence: TGCGCCAGCAAACGTTGGGCGACTAGCGGATCCACCGGGGAGCTGTTTTTT.

This chain connects TRBV19 to TRBJ1-1; possible D gene TRBD1, 5 bases. Germline CDR1 LNHDA, CDR2 SQIVND (reference sequence). CDR3 length: 17 amino acids. The ends were cut back, 4 bases at V and 3 bases at J, with 21 bases in the middle. CDR3 loop: CASSREKGRHVHTEAFF. As DNA, the CDR3 is TGTGCCAGTAGTAGAGAGAAGGGGCGGCATGTGCACACTGAAGCTTTCTTT.

The chain couples TRBV5-6 to TRBJ1-2, with D perhaps matching TRBD1 (5 bases). Between the trimmed V and J ends, which lost 2 bases and 5 bases, there was a span of 13 bases. The CDR3 covers 14 residues. From germline, CDR1 is SGHDT and CDR2 YYEEEE. The DNA for the CDR3 is TGTGCCAGCAGCTTACGACAGTTAAGATATGGCTACACCTTC. Amino acids: CASSLRQLRYGYTF.

The V and J genes are TRBV19 and TRBJ1-5; D uncertain. V dropped 7 bases and J dropped 1 base, with 17 bases sitting between them. Germline V lookup: CDR1 LNHDA, CDR2 SQIVND (reference sequence). This CDR3 has 16 amino acids. The chain's CDR3 is CASTDAGSRSNQPQHF. For the CDR3, the DNA is TGTGCCAGTACCGACGCGGGTTCGAGAAGCAATCAGCCCCAGCATTTT.

Comment on this clone: Germline is not matched at one junction end, which may reflect a read error. The chain recombines TRBV27 with TRBJ2-1, with 7 bases that match TRBD2. There are 15 residues in the CDR3. CDR1 is MNHEY and CDR2 is SMNVEV in the germline V gene (reference sequence). This CDR3 reads CASRFRDYSYNEQFF. DNA for the CDR3: TGTGCCAGCCGTTTCCGGGACTACTCCTACAATGAGCAGTTCTTC.

The gene calls are TRBV2 and TRBJ1-2, with D maybe TRBD1 (6 bases). CDR3 length: 14 amino acids. Trimming left V 4 bases short and J 11 bases short, with 20 bases between. The germline V gene has CDR1 SNHLY and CDR2 FYNNEI. The CDR3 nucleotides are TGTGCCAGCAGTGCAGGGGTTGTGGACTGGGGGTACACCTTC. Protein: CASSAGVVDWGYTF.

This chain joins TRBV2 and TRBJ1-2; the match to TRBD1 covers 7 bases. Unmatched junction bases numbered 5, after V lost 6 bases and J lost 7 bases. CDR3 length equals 12 residues. Germline CDR1 and CDR2: SNHLY and FYNNEI. DNA for the CDR3: TGTGCCAGCAGCACCGGGACAGCTGGCTACACCTTC. This sequence encodes CASSTGTAGYTF.

The chain carries TRBV7-9 and TRBJ1-3; D is undetermined. V lost 8 bases and J lost 8, with 16 bases in between. The germline V gene encodes CDR1 SEHNR and CDR2 FQNEAQ (reference sequence). This CDR3 contains 13 residues. CDR3 loop: CASEGLAQDTIYF. As DNA, the CDR3 is TGTGCCAGCGAGGGCCTAGCCCAGGACACCATATATTTT.

V and J are TRBV12-5 and TRBJ2-3; 14 bases line up with TRBD2. The germline gives CDR1 LGHNT, CDR2 FRNRAP. The CDR3 has 20 amino acids. Germline trimming cut 2 bases from V and 4 bases from J; bases unmatched to any gene: 14. Here the CDR3 DNA reads TGTGCTAGTGGTTTGAACAGGGCCGGACTAGCGGGGGGTGGGTCAGATACGCAGTATTTT. Translation: CASGLNRAGLAGGGSDTQYF.

The CDR3 coding sequence is TGTGCCAGTGACAGGGGCCTGAGCTCTGGAAACACCATATATTTT. As protein: CASDRGLSSGNTIYF. J is TRBJ1-3 and V is TRBV19; 8 bases are a match to TRBD1. The CDR3 has 15 amino acids. The germline CDR1 and CDR2 sequences are LNHDA and SQIVND (reference sequence). Unmatched junction bases numbered 6, after V lost 8 bases and J lost 0 bases. Based on the CDR3 plus reference TRBV19 and TRBJ1-3, the full variable domain is DGGITQSPKYLFRKEGQNVTLSCEQNLNHDAMYWYRQDPGQGLRLIYYSQIVNDFQKGDIAEGYSVSREKKESFPLTVTSAQKNPTAFYLCASDRGLSSGNTIYFGEGSWLTVV.

The chain couples TRBV6-5 to TRBJ2-3; 10 bases align to TRBD2. CDR3 size: 14 residues. Germline lookup yields CDR1 MNHEY and CDR2 SVGAGI. Trimming cost V 5 bases and J 3 bases; bases outside gene matches: 2. CDR3 region: CASSVAGGTDTQYF. DNA for the CDR3: TGTGCCAGCAGTGTAGCGGGGGGAACAGATACGCAGTATTTT.

The genes are TRBV6-1 and TRBJ1-6; the D gene is possibly TRBD1 (6 bases). The CDR3 has 17 residues. V was clipped by 3 bases and J by 9 bases, with 21 bases between them. Germline loops: CDR1 MNHNS, CDR2 SASEGT. The CDR3 loop reads CASSEGTLGSGGSPLHF. The DNA of the CDR3 is TGTGCCAGCAGTGAGGGGACACTCGGTTCAGGTGGTTCACCCCTCCACTTT.